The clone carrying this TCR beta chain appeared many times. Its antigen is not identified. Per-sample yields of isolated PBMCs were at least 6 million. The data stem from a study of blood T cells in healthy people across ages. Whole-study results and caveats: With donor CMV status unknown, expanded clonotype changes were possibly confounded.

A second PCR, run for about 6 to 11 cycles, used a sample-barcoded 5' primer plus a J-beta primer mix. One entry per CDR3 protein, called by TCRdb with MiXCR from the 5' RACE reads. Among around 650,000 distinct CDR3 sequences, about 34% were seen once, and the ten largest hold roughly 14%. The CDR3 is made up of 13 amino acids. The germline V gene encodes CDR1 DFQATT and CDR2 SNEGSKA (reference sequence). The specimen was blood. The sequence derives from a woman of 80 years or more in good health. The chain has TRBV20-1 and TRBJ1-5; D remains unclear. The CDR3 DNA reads TGCAGCCTCCTCCCTGGCAGCAATCAGCCCCAGCATTTT. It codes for CSLLPGSNQPQHF.